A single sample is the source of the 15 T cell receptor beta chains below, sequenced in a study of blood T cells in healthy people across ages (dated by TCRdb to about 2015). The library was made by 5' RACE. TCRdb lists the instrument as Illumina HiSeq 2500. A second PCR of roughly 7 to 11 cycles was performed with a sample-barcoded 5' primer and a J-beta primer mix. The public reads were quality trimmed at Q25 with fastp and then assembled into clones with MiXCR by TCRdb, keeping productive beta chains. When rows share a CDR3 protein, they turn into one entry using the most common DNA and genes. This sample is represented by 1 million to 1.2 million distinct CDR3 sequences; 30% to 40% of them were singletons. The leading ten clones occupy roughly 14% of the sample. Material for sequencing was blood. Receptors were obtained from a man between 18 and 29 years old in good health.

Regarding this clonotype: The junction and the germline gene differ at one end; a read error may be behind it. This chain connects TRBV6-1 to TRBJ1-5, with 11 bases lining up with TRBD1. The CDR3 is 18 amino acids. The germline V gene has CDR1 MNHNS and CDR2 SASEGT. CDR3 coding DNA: TGTGCCAGCAGTATCCGGGACAGGGGGGGTTTTGGCAATCAACCCCAGCATTTT. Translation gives CASSIRDRGGFGNQPQHF.

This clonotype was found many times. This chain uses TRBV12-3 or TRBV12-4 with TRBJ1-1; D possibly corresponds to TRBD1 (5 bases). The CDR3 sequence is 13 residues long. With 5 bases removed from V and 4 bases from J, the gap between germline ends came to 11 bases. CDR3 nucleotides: TGTGCCAGCAGTCTCCAGGGAGGCACTGAAGCTTTCTTT. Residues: CASSLQGGTEAFF.

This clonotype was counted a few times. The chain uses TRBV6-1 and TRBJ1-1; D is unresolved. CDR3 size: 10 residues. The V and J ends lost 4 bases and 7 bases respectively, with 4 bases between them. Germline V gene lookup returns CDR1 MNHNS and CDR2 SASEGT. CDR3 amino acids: CASSVNEAFF. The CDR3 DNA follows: TGTGCCAGCAGTGTTAATGAAGCTTTCTTT.

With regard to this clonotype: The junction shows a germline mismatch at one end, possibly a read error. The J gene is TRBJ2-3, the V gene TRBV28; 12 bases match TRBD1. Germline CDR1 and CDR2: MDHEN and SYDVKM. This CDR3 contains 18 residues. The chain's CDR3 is CARSPVPGQGAEADTQYF. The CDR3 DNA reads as TGTGCCCGCAGTCCTGTCCCGGGACAGGGGGCTGAGGCAGATACGCAGTATTTT.

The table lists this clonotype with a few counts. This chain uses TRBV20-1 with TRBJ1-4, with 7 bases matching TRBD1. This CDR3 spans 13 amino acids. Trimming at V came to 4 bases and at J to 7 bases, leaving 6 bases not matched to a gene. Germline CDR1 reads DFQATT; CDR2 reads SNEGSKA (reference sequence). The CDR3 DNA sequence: TGCAGTGCTACCGGACAGGCGAGTGAAAAACTGTTTTTT. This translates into CSATGQASEKLFF.

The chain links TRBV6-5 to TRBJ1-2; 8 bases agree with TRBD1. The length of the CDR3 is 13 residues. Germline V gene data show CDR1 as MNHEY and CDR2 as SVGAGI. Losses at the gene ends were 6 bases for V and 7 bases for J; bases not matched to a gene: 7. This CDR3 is CASSPDRASGYTF. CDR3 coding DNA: TGTGCCAGCAGCCCGGACAGGGCAAGTGGCTACACCTTC.

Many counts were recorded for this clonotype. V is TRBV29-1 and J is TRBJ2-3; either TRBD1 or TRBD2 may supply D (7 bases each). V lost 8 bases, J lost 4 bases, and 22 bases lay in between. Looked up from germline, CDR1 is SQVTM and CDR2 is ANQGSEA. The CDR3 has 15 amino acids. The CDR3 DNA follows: TGCAGCTCCAAAGGCGGGACAGCGGGGTCAGATACGCAGTATTTT. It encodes CSSKGGTAGSDTQYF.

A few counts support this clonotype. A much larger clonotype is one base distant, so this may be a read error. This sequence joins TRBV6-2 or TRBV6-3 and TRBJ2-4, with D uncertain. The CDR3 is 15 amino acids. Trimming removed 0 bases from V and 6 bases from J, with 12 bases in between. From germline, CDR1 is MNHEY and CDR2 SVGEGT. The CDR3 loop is CASSYSKARANIQYF. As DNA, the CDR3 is TGTGCCAGCAGTTACTCGAAGGCCCGAGCAAACATTCAGTACTTC.

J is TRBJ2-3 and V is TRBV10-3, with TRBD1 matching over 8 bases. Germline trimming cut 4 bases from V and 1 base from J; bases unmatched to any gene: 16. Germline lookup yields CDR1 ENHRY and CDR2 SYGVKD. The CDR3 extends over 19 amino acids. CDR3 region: CAISGRTGKMERGTDTQYF. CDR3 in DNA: TGTGCCATCAGTGGACGGACAGGGAAGATGGAGAGGGGCACAGATACGCAGTATTTT.

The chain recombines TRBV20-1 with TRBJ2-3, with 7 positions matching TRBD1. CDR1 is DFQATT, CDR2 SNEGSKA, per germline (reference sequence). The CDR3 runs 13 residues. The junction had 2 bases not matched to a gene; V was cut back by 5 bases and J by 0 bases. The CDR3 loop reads CSAEGASTDTQYF. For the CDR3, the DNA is TGCAGTGCTGAGGGGGCTAGCACAGATACGCAGTATTTT.

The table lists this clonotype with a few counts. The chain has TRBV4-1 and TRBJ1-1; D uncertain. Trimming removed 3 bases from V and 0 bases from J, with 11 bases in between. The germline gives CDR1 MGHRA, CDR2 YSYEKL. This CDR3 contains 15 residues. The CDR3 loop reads CASSQETSMNTEAFF. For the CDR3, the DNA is TGCGCCAGCAGCCAGGAGACATCTATGAACACTGAAGCTTTCTTT.

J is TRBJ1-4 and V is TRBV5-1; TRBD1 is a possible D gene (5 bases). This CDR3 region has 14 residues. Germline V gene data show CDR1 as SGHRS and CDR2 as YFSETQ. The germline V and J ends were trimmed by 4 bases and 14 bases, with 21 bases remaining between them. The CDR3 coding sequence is TGCGCCAGCAGCCTAACAGGATCTCTGGGGAAGCTGTTTTTT. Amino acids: CASSLTGSLGKLFF.

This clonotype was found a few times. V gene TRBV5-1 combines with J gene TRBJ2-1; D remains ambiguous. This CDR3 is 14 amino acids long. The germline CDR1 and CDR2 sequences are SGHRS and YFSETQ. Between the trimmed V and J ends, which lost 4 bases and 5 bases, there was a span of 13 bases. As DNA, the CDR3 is TGCGCCAGCAGCCCGCGGACGGAAAACAATGAGCAGTTCTTC. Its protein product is CASSPRTENNEQFF.

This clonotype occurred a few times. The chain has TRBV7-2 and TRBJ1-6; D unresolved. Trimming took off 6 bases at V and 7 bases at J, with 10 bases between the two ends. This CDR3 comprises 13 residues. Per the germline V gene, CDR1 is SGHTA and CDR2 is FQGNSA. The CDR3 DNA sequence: TGTGCCAGCAGTCCCCTAGGGAATTCACCCCTCCACTTT. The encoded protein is CASSPLGNSPLHF.

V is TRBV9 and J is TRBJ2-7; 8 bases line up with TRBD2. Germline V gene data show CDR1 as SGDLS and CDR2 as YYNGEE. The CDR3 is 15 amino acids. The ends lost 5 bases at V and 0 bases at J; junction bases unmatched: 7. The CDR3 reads CASSAGGQNSYEQYF. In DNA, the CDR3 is TGTGCCAGCAGTGCGGGAGGACAGAACTCCTACGAGCAGTACTTC.